The clone carrying this TCR beta chain turned up a few times. Its antigen is unknown. Germline V gives CDR1 KGHDR, CDR2 SFDVKD. The CDR3 runs to 12 residues. V dropped 4 bases and J dropped 0 bases, with 3 bases sitting between them. The data were taken from a study of type 1 regulatory T cells. The overall study: This in vitro CD4 product, T-allo10, is enriched for Tr1 cells and alloantigen-specific.

Via MiXCR, TCRdb re-called the reads, giving one row per CDR3 protein. The repertoire holds some 21,000 distinct CDR3 sequences, with around half as singletons. Sequences were obtained from cultured T cells, either the whole culture or a sorted T cell fraction (not recorded which). The chain is built from TRBV24-1 and TRBJ2-7; D uncertain. This TCR came from a human donor in good health. The CDR3: CATSENSYEQYF. CDR3 in DNA: TGTGCCACCAGTGAAAACTCCTACGAGCAGTACTTC.